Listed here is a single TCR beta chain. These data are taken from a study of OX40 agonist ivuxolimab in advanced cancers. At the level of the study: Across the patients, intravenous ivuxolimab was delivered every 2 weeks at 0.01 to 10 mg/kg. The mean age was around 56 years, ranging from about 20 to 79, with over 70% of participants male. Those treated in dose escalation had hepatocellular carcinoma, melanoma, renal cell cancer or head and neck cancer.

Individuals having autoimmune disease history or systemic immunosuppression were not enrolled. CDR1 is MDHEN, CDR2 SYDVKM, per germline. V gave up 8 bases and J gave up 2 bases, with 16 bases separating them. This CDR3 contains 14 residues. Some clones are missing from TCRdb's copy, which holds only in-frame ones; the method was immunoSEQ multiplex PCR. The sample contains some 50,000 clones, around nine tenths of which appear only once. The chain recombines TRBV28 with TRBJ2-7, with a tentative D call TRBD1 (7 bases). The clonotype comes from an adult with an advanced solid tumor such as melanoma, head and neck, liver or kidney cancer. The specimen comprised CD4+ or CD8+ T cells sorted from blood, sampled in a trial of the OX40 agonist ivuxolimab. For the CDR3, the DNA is TGTGCCAGCGGCTGGAGGGGACAGACCTACGAGCAGTACTTC. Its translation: CASGWRGQTYEQYF.